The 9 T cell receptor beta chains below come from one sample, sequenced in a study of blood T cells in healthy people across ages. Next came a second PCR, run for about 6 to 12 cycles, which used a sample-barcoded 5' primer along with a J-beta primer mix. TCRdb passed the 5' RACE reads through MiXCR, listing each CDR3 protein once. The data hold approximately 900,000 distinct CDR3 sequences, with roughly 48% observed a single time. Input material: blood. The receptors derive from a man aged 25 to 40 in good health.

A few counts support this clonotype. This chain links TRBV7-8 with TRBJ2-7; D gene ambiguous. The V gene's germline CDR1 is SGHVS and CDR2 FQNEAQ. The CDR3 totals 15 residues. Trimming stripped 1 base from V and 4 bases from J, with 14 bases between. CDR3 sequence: CASSLESTLSYEQYF. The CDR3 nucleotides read TGTGCCAGCAGCTTAGAGTCCACCCTCTCGTACGAGCAGTACTTC.

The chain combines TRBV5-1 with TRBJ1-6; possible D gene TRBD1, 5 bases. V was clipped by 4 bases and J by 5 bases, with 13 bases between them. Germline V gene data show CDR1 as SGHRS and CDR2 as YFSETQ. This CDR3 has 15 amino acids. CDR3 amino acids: CASSLRQGDNSPLHF. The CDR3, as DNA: TGCGCCAGCAGCCTGAGGCAGGGAGATAATTCACCCCTCCACTTT.

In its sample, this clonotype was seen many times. This CDR3 reads CASSPLAGGGNEQFF. In nucleotides, the CDR3 is TGTGCCAGCAGCCCCCTCGCGGGGGGCGGGAATGAGCAGTTCTTC. The J gene is TRBJ2-1, the V gene TRBV3-1; 8 bases are shared with TRBD2. Germline CDR1 is LGHDT and CDR2 is YNNKEL (reference sequence). The CDR3 contains 15 residues. Unmatched junction bases numbered 9, after V lost 4 bases and J lost 7 bases.

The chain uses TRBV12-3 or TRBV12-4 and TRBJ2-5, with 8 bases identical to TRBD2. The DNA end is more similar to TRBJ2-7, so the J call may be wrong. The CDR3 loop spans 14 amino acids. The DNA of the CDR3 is TGTGCCAGCAGTGTTAGCGGGGCCGTCTACGAGCAGTACTTC. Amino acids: CASSVSGAVYEQYF.

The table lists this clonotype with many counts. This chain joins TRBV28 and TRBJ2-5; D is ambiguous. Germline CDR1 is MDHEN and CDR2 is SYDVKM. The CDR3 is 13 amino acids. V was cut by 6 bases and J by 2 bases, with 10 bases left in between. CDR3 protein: CASSLLLQETQYF. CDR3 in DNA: TGTGCCAGCAGCCTACTGTTACAAGAGACCCAGTACTTC.

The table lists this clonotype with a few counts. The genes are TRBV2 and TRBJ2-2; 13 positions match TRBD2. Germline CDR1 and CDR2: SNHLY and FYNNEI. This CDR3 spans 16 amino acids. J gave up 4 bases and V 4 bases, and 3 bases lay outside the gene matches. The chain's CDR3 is CASSGLAGGLTGELFF. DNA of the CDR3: TGTGCCAGCAGTGGACTAGCGGGGGGTCTCACCGGGGAGCTGTTTTTT.

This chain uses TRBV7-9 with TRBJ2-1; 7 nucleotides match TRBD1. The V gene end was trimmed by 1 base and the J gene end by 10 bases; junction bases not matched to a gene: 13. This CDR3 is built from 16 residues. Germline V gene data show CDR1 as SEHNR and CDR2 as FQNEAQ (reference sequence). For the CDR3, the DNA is TGTGCCAGCAGCTTAGTTCCAACAGGGGTAGACTACGAGCAGTTCTTC. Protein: CASSLVPTGVDYEQFF.

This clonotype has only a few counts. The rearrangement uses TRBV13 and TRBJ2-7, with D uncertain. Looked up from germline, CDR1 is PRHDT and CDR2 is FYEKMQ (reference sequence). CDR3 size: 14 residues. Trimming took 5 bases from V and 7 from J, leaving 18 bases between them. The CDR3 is CASSPGGKGLEQYF. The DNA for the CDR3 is TGTGCCAGCAGCCCCGGTGGGAAAGGATTGGAGCAGTACTTC.

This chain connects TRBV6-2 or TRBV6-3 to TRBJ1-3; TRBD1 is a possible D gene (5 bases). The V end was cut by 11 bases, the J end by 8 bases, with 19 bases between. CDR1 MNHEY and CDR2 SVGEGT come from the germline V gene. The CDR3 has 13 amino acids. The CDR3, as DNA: TGTGCCGGAATGACACTGCCGGGGGACACCATATATTTT. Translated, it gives CAGMTLPGDTIYF.